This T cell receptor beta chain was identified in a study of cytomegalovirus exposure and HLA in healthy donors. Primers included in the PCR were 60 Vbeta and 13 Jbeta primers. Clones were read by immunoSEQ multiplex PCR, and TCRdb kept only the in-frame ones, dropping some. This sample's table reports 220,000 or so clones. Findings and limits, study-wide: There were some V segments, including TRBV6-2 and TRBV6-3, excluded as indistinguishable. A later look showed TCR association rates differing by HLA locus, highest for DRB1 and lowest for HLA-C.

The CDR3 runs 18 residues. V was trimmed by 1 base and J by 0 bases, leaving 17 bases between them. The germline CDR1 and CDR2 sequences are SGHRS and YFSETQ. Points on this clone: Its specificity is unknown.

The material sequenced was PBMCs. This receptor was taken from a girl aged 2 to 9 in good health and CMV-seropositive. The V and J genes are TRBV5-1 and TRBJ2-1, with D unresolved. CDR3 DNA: TGCGCCAGCAGCTTGTGGATGGCAGGTCCCCTCTCCTACAATGAGCAGTTCTTC. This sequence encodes CASSLWMAGPLSYNEQFF.